This T cell receptor (beta chain) was captured in a study of CD4+ T cells in melanoma. The study's findings and limits: A reported correlation linked neoantigen-specific CD4+ T cells to CD8+, macrophage and B cell function.

This clone has just a few counts. Its matching antigen is unknown. Trimming removed 3 bases at V and 3 bases at J, with 14 bases between. There are 15 residues in the CDR3. In germline, CDR1 is LNHDA, CDR2 SQIVND (reference sequence). TCRdb keeps only in-frame clones here, not all; method: immunoSEQ multiplex PCR. This repertoire shows 13,000 or so clones, roughly 72% found once; its top ten account for roughly 11%. This chain connects TRBV19 to TRBJ1-2; D is unclear. This clonotype was sampled from a human donor with melanoma. The sequenced sample was cells from a culture (not recorded whether cultured in vitro). CDR3 coding DNA: TGTGCCAGTAGTATCGGGCAGCCGAGATACTATGGCTACACCTTC. Protein product: CASSIGQPRYYGYTF.